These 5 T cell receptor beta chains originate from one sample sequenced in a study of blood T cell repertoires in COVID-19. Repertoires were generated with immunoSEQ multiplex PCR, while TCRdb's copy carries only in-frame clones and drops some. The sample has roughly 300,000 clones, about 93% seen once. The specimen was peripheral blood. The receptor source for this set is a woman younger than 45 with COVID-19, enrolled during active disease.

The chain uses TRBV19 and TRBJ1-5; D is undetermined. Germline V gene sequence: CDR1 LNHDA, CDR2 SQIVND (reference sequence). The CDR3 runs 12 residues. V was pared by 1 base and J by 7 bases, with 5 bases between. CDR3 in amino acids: CASSIGLQPQHF. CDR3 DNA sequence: TGTGCCAGTAGTATAGGTTTACAGCCCCAGCATTTT.

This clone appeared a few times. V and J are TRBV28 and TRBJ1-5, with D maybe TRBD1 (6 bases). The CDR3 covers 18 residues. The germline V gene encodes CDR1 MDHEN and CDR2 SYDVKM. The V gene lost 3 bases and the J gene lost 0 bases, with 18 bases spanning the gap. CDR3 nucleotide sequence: TGTGCCAGCAGTTTCCCGACAGGTTGGCCGTATAGCAATCAGCCCCAGCATTTT. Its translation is CASSFPTGWPYSNQPQHF.

The CDR3, as DNA: TGTGCCAGCAGTGATGGGACTAGCGGTCCCACAGATACGCAGTATTTT. It is translated as CASSDGTSGPTDTQYF. This chain links TRBV2 with TRBJ2-3; TRBD2 agrees at 11 bases. CDR3 size: 16 residues. Germline V gene sequence: CDR1 SNHLY, CDR2 FYNNEI. The junction had 4 bases not matched to a gene; V was cut back by 3 bases and J by 2 bases. The whole variable domain, remainder taken from reference TRBV2 and TRBJ2-3, is EPEVTQTPSHQVTQMGQEVILRCVPISNHLYFYWYRQILGQKVEFLVSFYNNEISEKSEIFDDQFSVERPDGSNFTLKIRSTKLEDSAMYFCASSDGTSGPTDTQYFGPGTRLTVL.

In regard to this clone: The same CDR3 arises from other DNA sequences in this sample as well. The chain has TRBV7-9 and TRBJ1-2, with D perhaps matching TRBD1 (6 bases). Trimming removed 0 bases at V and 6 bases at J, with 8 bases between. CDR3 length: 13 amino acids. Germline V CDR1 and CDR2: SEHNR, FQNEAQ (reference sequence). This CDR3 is CASSLANRDGYTF. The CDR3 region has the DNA TGTGCCAGCAGCTTAGCGAACAGGGATGGCTACACCTTC.

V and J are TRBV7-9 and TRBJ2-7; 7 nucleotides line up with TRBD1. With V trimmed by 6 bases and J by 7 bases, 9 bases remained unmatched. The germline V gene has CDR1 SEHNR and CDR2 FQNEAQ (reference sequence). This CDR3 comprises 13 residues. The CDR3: CASSDRDVGEQYF. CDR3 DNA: TGTGCCAGCAGTGACAGGGACGTCGGGGAGCAGTACTTC.